This is a list of T cell receptor beta chains from one sample in a study of molecular identifiers for immune sequencing clone quantification. Via MiXCR, TCRdb re-called the PCR reads, giving one row per CDR3 protein. The repertoire holds approximately 590,000 distinct CDR3 sequences, about 25% seen once, with about 0.78% in the top ten. The sequencing sample was made of naive CD8+ T cells from blood, with Jurkat cell RNA spiked in. The source is a human donor in good health. Some libraries in this study had Jurkat cell RNA spiked in. CDR3s include the opening cysteine and the closing phenylalanine or tryptophan. A D gene is named only where the DNA matches it firmly. Rows may omit the clone size; those that give it use once, few, many or a size class.

d_call,v_call,clone_size,j_call,cdr3_nt,cdr3_aa
TRBD1,TRBV29-1,-,TRBJ1-4,TGCAGCGTCTCCGGGACAGTCAATGAAAAACTGTTTTTT,CSVSGTVNEKLFF
-,TRBV2,-,TRBJ1-5,TGTGCCAGCAGTGCTGGAGACACATATAGCAATCAGCCCCAGCATTTT,CASSAGDTYSNQPQHF
-,TRBV7-9,once,TRBJ1-1,TGTGCCAGCAGGGGGGGTTCCACTGAAGCTTTCTTT,CASRGGSTEAFF
-,TRBV28,-,TRBJ1-1,TGTGCCAGCAGTTTCCGAGGCGCAGGAGAGAACACTGAAGCTTTCTTT,CASSFRGAGENTEAFF
-,TRBV12-3/TRBV12-4,many,TRBJ1-1,TGTGCCAGCAGTACCGGAAATCGGGGCACTGAAGCTTTCTTT,CASSTGNRGTEAFF
TRBD2,TRBV20-1,many,TRBJ2-5,TGCAGTGCCCAGTACGGGGTAGCGGGAGCTCAGGAGACCCAGTACTTC,CSAQYGVAGAQETQYF
TRBD1,TRBV7-9,many,TRBJ2-7,TGTGCCAGCAGCCGACGGGACAGGGGGTTCCAGTACTTC,CASSRRDRGFQYF
-,TRBV7-6,-,TRBJ2-1,TGTGCCAGCAGCTTAGCTGTGGCGGCGGATGAGCAGTTCTTC,CASSLAVAADEQFF
-,TRBV28,-,TRBJ1-1,TGTGCCGGCAGACCCCTACGGGAATTGAACACTGAAGCTTTCTTT,CAGRPLRELNTEAFF
-,TRBV6-2/TRBV6-3,-,TRBJ2-5,TGTGCCAGCGCGGGGACCTCGCCCATGGAGACCCAGTACTTC,CASAGTSPMETQYF
TRBD1,TRBV7-6,many,TRBJ2-3,TGTGCCAGCAGCTTAGCGCCAGGGGGATATAAGGATACGCAGTATTTT,CASSLAPGGYKDTQYF
-,TRBV7-2,many,TRBJ2-5,TGTGCCAGCAGCTCAGACACGTACCAAGAGACCCAGTACTTC,CASSSDTYQETQYF
-,TRBV29-1,-,TRBJ1-2,TGCAGCGTTGAGAGAGACTATGGCTACACCTTC,CSVERDYGYTF
TRBD2,TRBV5-1,many,TRBJ2-3,TGCGCCAGCAGCCCGGGGACTAGCTCACACACAGATACGCAGTATTTT,CASSPGTSSHTDTQYF
TRBD1,TRBV11-2,-,TRBJ2-3,TGTGCCAGCAGCTTAACTCGGACAGGGGGAGGCACAGATACGCAGTATTTT,CASSLTRTGGGTDTQYF
-,TRBV15,-,TRBJ2-7,TGTGCCACCAGCAAGGGTGGCTACGAGCAGTACTTC,CATSKGGYEQYF
TRBD1,TRBV7-2,-,TRBJ2-7,TGTGCCAGCAACTCAGGGACAGGGGGCATCTACGAGCAGTACTTC,CASNSGTGGIYEQYF
TRBD2,TRBV9,-,TRBJ2-3,TGTGCCAGCAGCCCTAGTTGGTCTAGCGGGGGGGCCGGAGATACGCAGTATTTT,CASSPSWSSGGAGDTQYF
TRBD1,TRBV7-8,-,TRBJ2-1,TGTGCCAGCAGCTTAGGGGACAGCGACAATGAGCAGTTCTTC,CASSLGDSDNEQFF
TRBD1,TRBV12-3/TRBV12-4,many,TRBJ2-5,TGTGCCAGCAGCCGGGACAGGCAAGAGACCCAGTACTTC,CASSRDRQETQYF
-,TRBV19,-,TRBJ2-7,TGTGCCAGTAGTATACAGGTTTCCTCCTACGAGCAGTACTTC,CASSIQVSSYEQYF
-,TRBV11-2,-,TRBJ2-7,TGTGCCAGCAGCTTAGGACGGCAGTACGAGCAGTACTTC,CASSLGRQYEQYF
TRBD1,TRBV9,-,TRBJ1-3,TGTGCCAGCAGCAACGACGGGACAGGGCTAAACACCATATATTTT,CASSNDGTGLNTIYF
-,TRBV27,many,TRBJ2-5,TGTGCCAGCAGTTTTCTCCTCGGGGAGACCCAGTACTTC,CASSFLLGETQYF
-,TRBV7-2,-,TRBJ2-7,TGTGCCAGCAGCTTAACTAGCACAGCTTTGAGGGAGCAGCACTTC,CASSLTSTALREQHF
-,TRBV7-9,-,TRBJ2-7,TGTGCCAGCAGCTTAGGAGGATCTGGTGACGAGCAGTACTTC,CASSLGGSGDEQYF
-,TRBV4-1,many,TRBJ2-7,TGCGCCAGCAGCCAAGATAAGGGGCCCTACGAGCAGTACTTC,CASSQDKGPYEQYF
-,TRBV4-3,few,TRBJ2-1,TGCGCCAGCAGCCAAGATCCCCAGCGGGCGACCGGTGAGCAGTTCTTC,CASSQDPQRATGEQFF
TRBD1,TRBV5-5,-,TRBJ2-7,TGTGCCAGCAGCTCACCGGGACAGGTGATATACGAGCAGTACTTC,CASSSPGQVIYEQYF
TRBD1,TRBV6-2/TRBV6-3,-,TRBJ1-1,TGTGCCAGCAGTTATTCGGGACAGGGGTTGTCCGGCACTGAAGCTTTCTTT,CASSYSGQGLSGTEAFF
-,TRBV6-2/TRBV6-3,few,TRBJ1-2,TGTGCCAGCAGTTATACAGTTCATGGCTACACCTTC,CASSYTVHGYTF
TRBD2,TRBV28,-,TRBJ2-1,TGTGCCAGCAGCGCTCAGGGACTAGCGGGAGGGCCTAATGAGCAGTTCTTC,CASSAQGLAGGPNEQFF
-,TRBV27,few,TRBJ2-7,TGTGCCAGCAGTTTCGGGTCAGGTAACGAGCAGTACTTC,CASSFGSGNEQYF
TRBD1,TRBV7-3,few,TRBJ2-5,TGTGCCAGCAGCTTAGAGGCAGGGGGACCGGAGGCCTCCCAAGAGACCCAGTACTTC,CASSLEAGGPEASQETQYF
TRBD1,TRBV7-3,many,TRBJ2-6,TGTGCCAGCAGCTTAACCGGGACAGGCCAAATTTCTACATATTCTGGGGCCAACGTCCTGACTTTC,CASSLTGTGQISTYSGANVLTF
TRBD1,TRBV7-9,many,TRBJ1-5,TGTGCCAGCAGCTCCGGACAGGGGGCGAAGGAGCATTTT,CASSSGQGAKEHF
-,TRBV12-3/TRBV12-4,few,TRBJ2-6,TGTGCCAGCACAAGTATCATTTCTCCCACTGGGGCCAACGTCCTGACTTTC,CASTSIISPTGANVLTF
TRBD2,TRBV2,few,TRBJ2-1,TGTGCCAGCAACAGACTAGCAAATGAGCAGTTCTTC,CASNRLANEQFF
-,TRBV12-3/TRBV12-4,few,TRBJ1-1,TGTGCCAGCAGTTTATCGGCTCACACTGAAGCTTTCTTT,CASSLSAHTEAFF
-,TRBV7-9,many,TRBJ2-3,TGTGCCAGCAGCCCTAGGCCAGATACGCAGTATTTT,CASSPRPDTQYF